This T cell receptor beta chain came from a study of CD8 T cells in ankylosing spondylitis. TCRdb passed the 5' RACE reads through MiXCR, listing each CDR3 protein once. The sample has some 42,000 distinct CDR3 sequences; less than 3.5% are singletons. This clonotype was counted at least ten times. The antigen is not known. The CDR3 extends over 14 amino acids. Trimming removed 4 bases from V and 2 bases from J, with 13 bases in between. Per germline, CDR1 SGDLS and CDR2 YYNGEE. Points from the study as a whole: For ankylosing spondylitis blood, a TCR beta motif of several highly homologous variants appeared characteristic. From matched ankylosing spondylitis synovial fluid, disease-linked clones were reportedly recovered at significantly enriched levels. Within peripheral blood, clones linked to disease were CD8+ and relatively rare.

This sequence was found in a male donor with ankylosing spondylitis or in good health (not recorded which). The sequencing input was blood, either unsorted or a sorted T cell fraction (not recorded which). J is TRBJ2-7 and V is TRBV9, with D perhaps given as TRBD1 or TRBD2 (5 bases each). The CDR3 DNA sequence: TGTGCCAGCAGCCCCCGGGACCCAGCCTACGAGCAGTACTTC. Amino acids: CASSPRDPAYEQYF.